A selection of T cell receptor beta chains follows, all from one sample in a study of beta chain features in type 1 diabetes. TCRdb keeps only in-frame clones here, not all; method: immunoSEQ multiplex PCR. This table has some 270,000 clones, roughly 15% appearing once. The sequenced sample was naive CD4+ T cells from blood. Receptors were obtained from a middle-aged woman in good health. Each CDR3 is given with its conserved first and last residue. A D gene is named only where the DNA matches it firmly. A clone size is listed for some rows: how often the clone was seen (once, few, many), or a class if it is expanded.

clone size: .; J gene: TRBJ2-7; V gene: TRBV10-1; D gene: .; CDR3 DNA: TGCGCCAGCAGAGCCGGGACACTACCCGACGACGAGCAGTACTTC; CDR3 protein: CASRAGTLPDDEQYF
clone size: .; J gene: TRBJ2-1; V gene: TRBV4-1; D gene: .; CDR3 DNA: TGCGCCAGCAGCCAGCCATACCCGGGGAGAAGTTACAATGAGCAGTTCTTC; CDR3 protein: CASSQPYPGRSYNEQFF
clone size: few; J gene: TRBJ2-2; V gene: TRBV6-1; D gene: .; CDR3 DNA: TGTGCCAGCAGTGACCCCGGGGACACCGGGGAGCTGTTTTTT; CDR3 protein: CASSDPGDTGELFF
clone size: .; J gene: TRBJ2-7; V gene: TRBV29-1; D gene: .; CDR3 DNA: TGCAGCGTATATAGGGCGGGGGCAAACGAGCAGTACTTC; CDR3 protein: CSVYRAGANEQYF
clone size: many; J gene: TRBJ2-1; V gene: TRBV7-9; D gene: TRBD2; CDR3 DNA: TGTGCCAGCAGCCCCGATAAGCGGGGGGGCTCCGATGAGCAGTTCTTC; CDR3 protein: CASSPDKRGGSDEQFF
clone size: few; J gene: TRBJ2-7; V gene: TRBV19; D gene: .; CDR3 DNA: TGTGCCAGTAGTAGTGGAACTAGCTTGGGCGAGCAGTACTTC; CDR3 protein: CASSSGTSLGEQYF
clone size: few; J gene: TRBJ2-3; V gene: TRBV9; D gene: TRBD2; CDR3 DNA: TGTGCCAGCAGCCCCCGATGGCGGGGGGGCGCAGATACGCAGTATTTT; CDR3 protein: CASSPRWRGGADTQYF
clone size: few; J gene: TRBJ2-7; V gene: TRBV7-8; D gene: TRBD2; CDR3 DNA: TGTGCCAGCAGCTTAGTGGGACTAGCGGGGCTCAGCTCCTACGAGCAGTACTTC; CDR3 protein: CASSLVGLAGLSSYEQYF
clone size: .; J gene: TRBJ2-5; V gene: TRBV7-8; D gene: .; CDR3 DNA: TGTGCCAGCAGCTTAAGGGTTGGGCGGGACCAAGAGACCCAGTACTTC; CDR3 protein: CASSLRVGRDQETQYF
clone size: .; J gene: TRBJ2-7; V gene: TRBV4-1; D gene: TRBD2; CDR3 DNA: TGCGCCAGCAGCCAACCCACTAGCGGGACCTACGAGCAGTACTTC; CDR3 protein: CASSQPTSGTYEQYF
clone size: few; J gene: TRBJ2-1; V gene: TRBV6-1; D gene: TRBD2; CDR3 DNA: TGTGCCAGCAGTGGTACCATAGCGGGGGGGCGTCGCCACAATGAGCAGTTCTTC; CDR3 protein: CASSGTIAGGRRHNEQFF
clone size: few; J gene: TRBJ2-5; V gene: TRBV25-1; D gene: TRBD2; CDR3 DNA: TGTGCCAGCAGTGGTCAGTGGGGAGGGGAAAAGACCCAGTACTTC; CDR3 protein: CASSGQWGGEKTQYF
clone size: .; J gene: TRBJ2-2; V gene: TRBV7-2; D gene: .; CDR3 DNA: TGTGCCAGCAGCTCCCGACTAGTCGCCGGGGAGCTGTTTTTT; CDR3 protein: CASSSRLVAGELFF
clone size: .; J gene: TRBJ2-5; V gene: TRBV6-5; D gene: TRBD2; CDR3 DNA: TGTGCCAGCCGGTCGAGCGGGGGAAGTAGAGAGACCCAGTACTTC; CDR3 protein: CASRSSGGSRETQYF
clone size: .; J gene: TRBJ1-5; V gene: TRBV5-1; D gene: TRBD1; CDR3 DNA: TGCGCCAGCAGCTTACAGGGGGCTGGACAGCCCCAGCATTTT; CDR3 protein: CASSLQGAGQPQHF
clone size: .; J gene: TRBJ2-1; V gene: TRBV7-9; D gene: TRBD1; CDR3 DNA: TGTGCCAGCAGCCACACCGGACAGGGGGCGCTGGGATACAATGAGCAGTTCTTC; CDR3 protein: CASSHTGQGALGYNEQFF
clone size: .; J gene: TRBJ1-1; V gene: TRBV7-9; D gene: TRBD1; CDR3 DNA: TGTGCCAGCAGCTTATCCGGTGGACAGGGGAACACTGAAGCTTTCTTT; CDR3 protein: CASSLSGGQGNTEAFF
clone size: .; J gene: TRBJ2-7; V gene: TRBV27; D gene: TRBD1; CDR3 DNA: TGTGCCAGCAGGGACAGGGGGGACGAGCAGTACTTC; CDR3 protein: CASRDRGDEQYF
clone size: few; J gene: TRBJ1-2; V gene: TRBV6-6; D gene: TRBD1; CDR3 DNA: TGTGCCAGCTCTCGGGGGGACAGGAAAGCTAACTATGGCTACACCTTC; CDR3 protein: CASSRGDRKANYGYTF
clone size: .; J gene: TRBJ1-1; V gene: TRBV5-1; D gene: .; CDR3 DNA: TGCGCCAGCAGCTCTCAGGTGGACACTGAAGCTTTCTTT; CDR3 protein: CASSSQVDTEAFF
clone size: .; J gene: TRBJ1-1; V gene: TRBV6-5; D gene: .; CDR3 DNA: TGTGCCAGCAGTTACGGTAGCCGCCGGACTGAAGCTTTCTTT; CDR3 protein: CASSYGSRRTEAFF
clone size: .; J gene: TRBJ2-6; V gene: TRBV6-5; D gene: .; CDR3 DNA: TGTGCCAGCAGAGACAGCTCTGGGGCCAACGTCCTGACTTTC; CDR3 protein: CASRDSSGANVLTF
clone size: .; J gene: TRBJ2-5; V gene: TRBV4-3; D gene: TRBD2; CDR3 DNA: TGCGCCAGCAGCCAAACGGGACTAGAAGGTTCGGAGCAGTACTTC; CDR3 protein: CASSQTGLEGSEQYF
clone size: few; J gene: TRBJ1-6; V gene: TRBV5-1; D gene: TRBD1; CDR3 DNA: TGCGCCAGCAGATCGACAGGGGACAATTCACCCCTCCACTTT; CDR3 protein: CASRSTGDNSPLHF
clone size: .; J gene: TRBJ2-3; V gene: TRBV13; D gene: TRBD2; CDR3 DNA: TGTGCCAGCAGCTCAAAACACGGGAGCGGGGGGCCGGGGAATACGCAGTATTTT; CDR3 protein: CASSSKHGSGGPGNTQYF
clone size: once; J gene: TRBJ1-1; V gene: TRBV5-5; D gene: TRBD1; CDR3 DNA: TGTGCCAGCAGCTTGGGATGGGACAGGGCCACTGAAGCTTTCTTT; CDR3 protein: CASSLGWDRATEAFF
clone size: few; J gene: TRBJ2-3; V gene: TRBV4-3; D gene: TRBD1; CDR3 DNA: TGCGCCAGCAGCCAAGTTGCGGGGGACAGGGTCACAGATACGCAGTATTTT; CDR3 protein: CASSQVAGDRVTDTQYF
clone size: .; J gene: TRBJ1-6; V gene: TRBV2; D gene: .; CDR3 DNA: TGTGCCAGCAGCGGTAGCTCCTATAATTCACCCCTCCACTTT; CDR3 protein: CASSGSSYNSPLHF
clone size: few; J gene: TRBJ1-1; V gene: TRBV12-5; D gene: TRBD1; CDR3 DNA: TGTGCTAGTGCCCTTTTCAGGGGGCGGGCTTTCTTT; CDR3 protein: CASALFRGRAFF
clone size: few; J gene: TRBJ2-7; V gene: TRBV18; D gene: TRBD2; CDR3 DNA: TGTGCCAGCTCACCGCTGGGGGGGGTTTCCTACGAGCAGTACTTC; CDR3 protein: CASSPLGGVSYEQYF
clone size: many; J gene: TRBJ2-1; V gene: TRBV29-1; D gene: .; CDR3 DNA: TGCAGCGTTGACCCGGGGTTCTTC; CDR3 protein: CSVDPGFF
clone size: .; J gene: TRBJ1-5; V gene: TRBV6-5; D gene: .; CDR3 DNA: TGTGCCAGCAGTACGGGGGAGTACAATCAGCCCCAGCATTTT; CDR3 protein: CASSTGEYNQPQHF
clone size: few; J gene: TRBJ2-3; V gene: TRBV7-2; D gene: TRBD2; CDR3 DNA: TGTGCCAGCAGCCCACCTCGCGGGGGGGGCAAAGATACGCAGTATTTT; CDR3 protein: CASSPPRGGGKDTQYF
clone size: few; J gene: TRBJ1-3; V gene: TRBV10-3; D gene: TRBD1; CDR3 DNA: TGTGCCTCCAACAGGGGGTCTGGAAACACCATATATTTT; CDR3 protein: CASNRGSGNTIYF
clone size: few; J gene: TRBJ2-5; V gene: TRBV10-2; D gene: .; CDR3 DNA: TGCGCCAGCAGTTTCTCGTCCCAAGAGACCCAGTACTTC; CDR3 protein: CASSFSSQETQYF
clone size: .; J gene: TRBJ2-7; V gene: TRBV4-3; D gene: .; CDR3 DNA: TGCGCCAGCAGCCAAGATGAGGCCGACGACGACGAGCAGTACTTC; CDR3 protein: CASSQDEADDDEQYF
clone size: .; J gene: TRBJ1-5; V gene: TRBV2; D gene: .; CDR3 DNA: TGTGCCAGCAGACCCCCGGACAGCAGATTGCCCCAGCATTTT; CDR3 protein: CASRPPDSRLPQHF
clone size: .; J gene: TRBJ2-5; V gene: TRBV6-6; D gene: .; CDR3 DNA: TGTGCCAGCAGTTACTCTAGTGGGGGAGGAGAGACCCAGTACTTC; CDR3 protein: CASSYSSGGGETQYF
clone size: few; J gene: TRBJ2-3; V gene: TRBV5-4; D gene: .; CDR3 DNA: TGTGCCAGCAGTGGTAGACAGGCAACGACTAGCACAGATACGCAGTATTTT; CDR3 protein: CASSGRQATTSTDTQYF
clone size: few; J gene: TRBJ1-4; V gene: TRBV4-2; D gene: TRBD1; CDR3 DNA: TGTGCCAGCAGCCAAGATCTCTTCCGGACAGGGCCGGCTAATGAAAAACTGTTTTTT; CDR3 protein: CASSQDLFRTGPANEKLFF
clone size: .; J gene: TRBJ1-5; V gene: TRBV19; D gene: .; CDR3 DNA: TGTGCCAGACCTCCTTTGATCCCGGACAGCCATCAGCCCCAGCATTTT; CDR3 protein: CARPPLIPDSHQPQHF
clone size: .; J gene: TRBJ2-4; V gene: TRBV19; D gene: TRBD1; CDR3 DNA: TGTGCCAGCCTACACAGGGGGCGCGACAAAAACATTCAGTACTTC; CDR3 protein: CASLHRGRDKNIQYF
clone size: .; J gene: TRBJ1-5; V gene: TRBV27; D gene: .; CDR3 DNA: TGTGCCAGCAGCCTTGCCGGTCAGCCCCAGCATTTT; CDR3 protein: CASSLAGQPQHF